Below are 24 T cell receptor beta chains sequenced from a single sample in a study of T cells in Graves' hyperthyroidism and ophthalmopathy. Amplification targeted TCR beta CDR3 regions from RNA transcripts. First-round RT-PCR targeting the TCR CDR3 was performed with the HTBI primer set. MiXCR, run by TCRdb on the multiplex PCR reads, gives a single entry per CDR3 protein. The data show about 130,000 distinct CDR3 sequences, approximately 24% seen once. Sequenced material: blood. The receptors were gathered from a woman aged 50 to 60 with Graves' hyperthyroidism that later progressed to Graves' ophthalmopathy.

In its sample, this clonotype was seen many times. In DNA, the CDR3 is TGTGCCAGCAGCTTAGCACAGGGAGTCCAGACCCAGTACTTC. It translates to CASSLAQGVQTQYF. This chain joins TRBV11-2 and TRBJ2-5; D perhaps matches TRBD1 (6 bases). There are 14 residues in the CDR3. Trimming left V 1 base short and J 6 bases short, with 12 bases between. In germline, CDR1 is SGHAT, CDR2 FQNNGV.

This clonotype was seen at least ten times. The chain has TRBV5-1 and TRBJ1-1, with unresolved D. The germline CDR1 and CDR2 sequences are SGHRS and YFSETQ. V lost 3 bases, J lost 1 base, and 10 bases lay in between. The CDR3 consists of 14 residues. The CDR3 DNA follows: TGCGCCAGCAGCTACCATCAGGCGAACACTGAAGCTTTCTTT. Encoded protein: CASSYHQANTEAFF.

J is TRBJ2-1 and V is TRBV20-1, with 7 bases lining up with TRBD2. Trimming cost V 3 bases and J 1 base; bases outside gene matches: 9. The germline V gene has CDR1 DFQATT and CDR2 SNEGSKA (reference sequence). The CDR3 length is 16 residues. The CDR3 nucleotides read TGCAGTGCTAGGAAAGTGGGAGGGCTTTCCTACAATGAGCAGTTCTTC. Its translation is CSARKVGGLSYNEQFF.

Details on this clonotype: A much larger clone lies a single base off, so this may be a read error. This rearrangement joins TRBV11-2 to TRBJ1-2; no firm D call. The CDR3 covers 14 residues. V lost 5 bases and J 5 bases, leaving 15 bases between the germline ends. CDR1 is SGHAT, CDR2 FQNNGV, per germline. The CDR3 here is CASSAAALGYGYTF. The CDR3 DNA is TGTGCCAGCAGCGCAGCGGCCCTGGGGTATGGCTACACCTTC.

The V gene is TRBV5-1, the J gene TRBJ2-1, with 12 bases fitting TRBD2. Trimming took 0 bases from V and 0 from J; bases not matched to a gene: 4. Germline-derived CDR1 and CDR2 are SGHRS and YFSETQ. The CDR3 has 18 amino acids. CDR3 region: CASSLGLAGALSYNEQFF. In DNA, the CDR3 is TGCGCCAGCAGCTTGGGACTAGCGGGAGCCCTCTCCTACAATGAGCAGTTCTTC.

This clonotype was found once. The CDR3, as DNA: TGTGCCAGCATGACTAGCGGGAGCTCCTACAATGAGCAGTTCTTC. It specifies CASMTSGSSYNEQFF. The gene calls are TRBV28 and TRBJ2-1; 12 nucleotides align to TRBD2. Germline V gene data show CDR1 as MDHEN and CDR2 as SYDVKM. The CDR3 loop spans 15 amino acids. V shed 7 bases, J shed 0 bases, and the junction held 1 base outside the gene matches.

A few counts support this clonotype. The chain is built from TRBV20-1 and TRBJ1-4; D gene ambiguous. Trimming took 6 bases from V and 8 from J, leaving 16 bases between them. Germline V gene sequence: CDR1 DFQATT, CDR2 SNEGSKA (reference sequence). The CDR3 length is 13 residues. CDR3 sequence: CSAYRARGEKLFF. The CDR3 DNA follows: TGCAGTGCATACCGGGCGCGGGGAGAAAAACTGTTTTTT.

The sample holds many counts of this clonotype. This rearrangement joins TRBV2 to TRBJ2-7; TRBD1 agrees at 7 bases. This CDR3 comprises 13 residues. J was trimmed by 6 bases and V by 7 bases; bases with no gene match: 9. CDR1 is SNHLY and CDR2 is FYNNEI in the germline V gene. The CDR3 DNA follows: TGTGCCAGCAATACGGAACAGGGGTCCGAGCAGTACTTC. It is translated as CASNTEQGSEQYF. The full variable domain, with the rest looked up from reference TRBV2 and TRBJ2-7, is EPEVTQTPSHQVTQMGQEVILRCVPISNHLYFYWYRQILGQKVEFLVSFYNNEISEKSEIFDDQFSVERPDGSNFTLKIRSTKLEDSAMYFCASNTEQGSEQYFGPGTRLTVT.

This clonotype was counted a few times. J is TRBJ2-3 and V is TRBV7-3, with 7 bases identical to TRBD2. Germline V lookup: CDR1 SGHTA, CDR2 FQGTGA. This CDR3 has 15 amino acids. The V and J ends lost 4 bases and 4 bases, in that order; junction bases with no gene match: 8. The CDR3 here is CASSSGRAGSDTQYF. CDR3 nucleotide sequence: TGTGCCAGCAGCTCGGGGAGGGCCGGGTCAGATACGCAGTATTTT.

This clonotype was recorded only once. A clone one base away is much larger, so this may be a read error. J is TRBJ2-1 and V is TRBV20-1, with 14 bases identical to TRBD2. The CDR3 loop spans 15 amino acids. The germline V gene encodes CDR1 DFQATT and CDR2 SNEGSKA (reference sequence). J was trimmed by 7 bases and V by 5 bases; bases with no gene match: 7. The CDR3 loop reads CSADRLAGGRNEQFF. The CDR3 DNA reads as TGCAGTGCTGATCGACTAGCGGGAGGGCGGAATGAGCAGTTCTTC.

The J gene is TRBJ2-7, the V gene TRBV7-9, with TRBD2 identical over 10 bases. Germline loops: CDR1 SEHNR, CDR2 FQNEAQ (reference sequence). V lost 3 bases to trimming and J lost 1 base; unmatched junction nucleotides: 18. This CDR3 has 20 amino acids. The CDR3 reads CASSLSQAGGPNGRSYEQYF. The CDR3 DNA follows: TGTGCCAGCAGCTTGAGTCAAGCGGGAGGGCCTAATGGTAGATCCTACGAGCAGTACTTC. The variable domain in full, completed from reference TRBV7-9 and TRBJ2-7, reads DTGVSQNPRHKITKRGQNVTFRCDPISEHNRLYWYRQTLGQGPEFLTYFQNEAQLEKSRLLSDRFSAERPKGSFSTLEIQRTEQGDSAMYLCASSLSQAGGPNGRSYEQYFGPGTRLTVT.

There are a few counts of this clonotype. The gene calls are TRBV27 and TRBJ2-5; D gene ambiguous. Germline CDR1 and CDR2: MNHEY and SMNVEV (reference sequence). Trimming cost V 5 bases and J 1 base, with 11 bases left between them. There are 14 residues in the CDR3. The CDR3 region is CASSQITSQETQYF. Here the CDR3 DNA reads TGTGCCAGCAGTCAAATCACATCCCAAGAGACCCAGTACTTC.

This clonotype occurred many times. This chain connects TRBV7-2 to TRBJ2-1, with D hard to call. With 3 bases removed from V and 7 bases from J, the gap between germline ends came to 10 bases. The CDR3 loop spans 13 amino acids. CDR1 and CDR2 (germline): SGHTA, FQGNSA. This CDR3 is CASSFSNRNEQFF. The CDR3 bases are TGTGCCAGCAGCTTTTCGAACCGGAATGAGCAGTTCTTC.

This clonotype appeared a single time. The chain combines TRBV28 with TRBJ2-1, with D possibly TRBD1 on 6 matching bases. Per the germline V gene, CDR1 is MDHEN and CDR2 is SYDVKM. V was clipped by 5 bases and J by 9 bases, with 14 bases between them. There are 13 residues in the CDR3. As DNA, the CDR3 is TGTGCCAGCAGTCGTCCCCAGGGGACTGAGCAGTTCTTC. It yields the protein CASSRPQGTEQFF.

This clonotype was counted ten times or more. The chain has TRBV20-1 and TRBJ2-1; 8 positions agree with TRBD2. The CDR3 loop spans 16 amino acids. The V gene's germline CDR1 is DFQATT and CDR2 SNEGSKA (reference sequence). Unmatched junction bases numbered 7, after V lost 3 bases and J lost 0 bases. DNA for the CDR3: TGCAGTGCTAGGAGACTAGCGTCGAGCTCCTACAATGAGCAGTTCTTC. Translation gives CSARRLASSSYNEQFF.

This clonotype was recorded a few times. The chain is built from TRBV6-1 and TRBJ1-2, with D uncertain. With 10 bases removed from V and 2 bases from J, the gap between germline ends came to 11 bases. The CDR3 sequence is 12 residues long. Looked up from germline, CDR1 is MNHNS and CDR2 is SASEGT. The CDR3 DNA reads TGTGCCACCCGAGGGAAGAACTATGGCTACACCTTC. This gives the protein CATRGKNYGYTF.

This clonotype came up many times. The CDR3 region has the DNA TGTGCCAGCAGTTTATGGTCCAGGGGCGAGCAGTACTTC. This sequence encodes CASSLWSRGEQYF. The chain carries TRBV27 and TRBJ2-7; a possible D gene is TRBD1 (6 bases). V shed 1 base and J shed 6 bases, with 10 bases lying between them. Germline-derived CDR1 and CDR2 are MNHEY and SMNVEV (reference sequence). The CDR3 is made up of 13 amino acids.

This clonotype was observed at least ten times. V gene TRBV19 combines with J gene TRBJ2-1; 8 positions agree with TRBD1. The CDR3 spans 13 residues. Losses at the gene ends were 6 bases for V and 2 bases for J; bases not matched to a gene: 0. Germline CDR1 is LNHDA and CDR2 is SQIVND (reference sequence). In nucleotides, the CDR3 is TGTGCCAGTAGGGACAGGGCCTACAATGAGCAGTTCTTC. Protein sequence: CASRDRAYNEQFF.

In this sample, this clonotype turned up a few times. The chain combines TRBV5-1 with TRBJ2-5, with 10 bases aligning to TRBD2. The CDR3 contains 15 residues. The germline gives CDR1 SGHRS, CDR2 YFSETQ. V lost 2 bases to trimming and J lost 5 bases; unmatched junction nucleotides: 6. This CDR3 reads CASSLAGGPAETQYF. The CDR3 DNA is TGCGCCAGCAGCTTAGCGGGAGGGCCCGCGGAGACCCAGTACTTC.

This clonotype has a count of ten or more. V and J are TRBV7-2 and TRBJ1-1; D remains ambiguous. Trimming stripped 3 bases from V and 6 bases from J, with 5 bases between. Germline assignment: CDR1 SGHTA and CDR2 FQGNSA. There are 11 residues in the CDR3. The CDR3 DNA reads TGTGCCAGCAGCTTCAACTCTGAAGCTTTCTTT. Its protein product is CASSFNSEAFF. Using reference TRBV7-2 and TRBJ1-1 for the parts outside the CDR3, the full variable domain is GAGVSQSPSNKVTEKGKDVELRCDPISGHTALYWYRQSLGQGLEFLIYFQGNSAPDKSGLPSDRFSAERTGGSVSTLTIQRTQQEDSAVYLCASSFNSEAFFGQGTRLTVV.

The chain uses TRBV4-1 and TRBJ2-1; a possible D gene is TRBD1 (5 bases). The CDR3 length is 14 residues. The V gene lost 3 bases and the J gene lost 10 bases, with 16 bases spanning the gap. The germline gives CDR1 MGHRA, CDR2 YSYEKL. In DNA form, the CDR3 reads TGCGCCAGCAGCCAGGACCTCAGGGTCAACGAGCAGTTCTTC. It yields the protein CASSQDLRVNEQFF.

This clonotype was detected a few times. V usage is TRBV28 and J usage is TRBJ1-2; 9 nucleotides match TRBD1. The V and J ends lost 6 bases and 8 bases, in that order; junction bases with no gene match: 7. The CDR3 runs to 13 residues. Germline-derived CDR1 and CDR2 are MDHEN and SYDVKM. The CDR3 is CASRPRDRAGYTF. The CDR3 nucleotides are TGTGCCAGCAGACCTCGGGACAGGGCCGGCTACACCTTC.

This clonotype has ten or more counts. The V call is TRBV11-2, the J call TRBJ2-5; 9 bases are shared with TRBD2. With 3 bases clipped from V and 5 bases from J, the junction kept 10 bases outside the gene matches. Germline V gene lookup returns CDR1 SGHAT and CDR2 FQNNGV. The CDR3 has 16 amino acids. The CDR3 DNA reads as TGTGCCAGCAGCTTCGCGGGGGGGAGGACGCCGGAGACCCAGTACTTC. This encodes CASSFAGGRTPETQYF. The variable domain in full, completed from reference TRBV11-2 and TRBJ2-5, reads EAGVAQSPRYKIIEKRQSVAFWCNPISGHATLYWYQQILGQGPKLLIQFQNNGVVDDSQLPKDRFSAERLKGVDSTLKIQPAKLEDSAVYLCASSFAGGRTPETQYFGPGTRLLVL.

This clonotype was seen many times. The chain recombines TRBV6-1 with TRBJ2-1; D possibly corresponds to TRBD2 (6 bases). Trimming took off 6 bases at V and 4 bases at J, with 13 bases between the two ends. Germline lookup yields CDR1 MNHNS and CDR2 SASEGT. This CDR3 has 14 residues. The CDR3, as DNA: TGTGCCAGCAGGGGGGACTCACCTTACAATGAGCAGTTCTTC. Amino acids: CASRGDSPYNEQFF.